The sequence of this T cell receptor (beta chain) was determined in a study of blood T cell dynamics during melanoma immunotherapy. CDR3 length: 13 amino acids. The germline gives CDR1 SNHLY, CDR2 FYNNEI. V lost 8 bases and J lost 7; bases outside the gene matches: 10. Assay: immunoSEQ multiplex PCR; the TCRdb copy retains only in-frame clones and omits some. Of around 15,000 clones in the sample, around nine tenths were seen once. Time point described: week 3, after first cycle of checkpoint inhibitor. The receptor was derived from a human donor with melanoma. The sample in question was blood, obtained from a patient treated with checkpoint blockade. This chain links TRBV2 with TRBJ2-7; 8 bases map to TRBD1. The CDR3 sequence is CASGPDRVREQYF. Written as DNA, the CDR3 is TGTGCCAGCGGGCCGGACAGGGTTCGGGAGCAGTACTTC.